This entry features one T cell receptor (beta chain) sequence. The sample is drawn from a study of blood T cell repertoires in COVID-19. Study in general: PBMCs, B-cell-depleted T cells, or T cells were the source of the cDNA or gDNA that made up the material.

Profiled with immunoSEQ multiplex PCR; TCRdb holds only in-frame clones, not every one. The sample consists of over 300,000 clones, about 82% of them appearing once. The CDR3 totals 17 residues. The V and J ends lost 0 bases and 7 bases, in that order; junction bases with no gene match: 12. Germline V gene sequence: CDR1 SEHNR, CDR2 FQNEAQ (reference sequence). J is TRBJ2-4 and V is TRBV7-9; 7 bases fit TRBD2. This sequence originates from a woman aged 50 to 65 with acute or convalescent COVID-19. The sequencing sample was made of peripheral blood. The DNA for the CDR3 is TGTGCCAGCAGCTTAGCGGGAGGGGTTAGATCACGGAACATTCAGTACTTC. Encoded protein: CASSLAGGVRSRNIQYF.